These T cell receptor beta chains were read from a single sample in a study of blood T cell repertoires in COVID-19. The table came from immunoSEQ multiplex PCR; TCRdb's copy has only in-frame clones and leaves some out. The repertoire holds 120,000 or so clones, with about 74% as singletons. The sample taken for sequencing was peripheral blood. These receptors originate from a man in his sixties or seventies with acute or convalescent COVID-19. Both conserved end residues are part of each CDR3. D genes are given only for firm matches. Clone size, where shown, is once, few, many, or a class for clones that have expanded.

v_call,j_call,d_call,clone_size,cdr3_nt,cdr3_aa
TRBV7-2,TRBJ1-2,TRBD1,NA,TGTGCCAGCAGCGTACAGGGGGCGCCGGTATATGGCTACACCTTC,CASSVQGAPVYGYTF
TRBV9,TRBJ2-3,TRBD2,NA,TGTGCCAGCAGCGTAGAAGGACTAGCGAACGCAGATACGCAGTATTTT,CASSVEGLANADTQYF
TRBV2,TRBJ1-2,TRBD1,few,TGTGCCAGCAAGCTCCCACAGGGGTCCTATGGCTACACCTTC,CASKLPQGSYGYTF
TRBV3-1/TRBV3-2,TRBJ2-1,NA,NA,TGTGCCAGCAGCTCGGCGGGGAGAGGGGACAATGAGCAGTTCTTC,CASSSAGRGDNEQFF
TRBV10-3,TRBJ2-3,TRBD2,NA,TGTGCCATCAGTGATCCAAGACTAGCAGGCACAGATACGCAGTATTTT,CAISDPRLAGTDTQYF
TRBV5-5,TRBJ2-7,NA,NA,TGTGCCAGCAGCCCTAGGGGGGGTCAACCAACCTACGAGCAGTACTTC,CASSPRGGQPTYEQYF
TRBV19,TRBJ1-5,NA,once,TGTGCCAGTAGTATAGATCCGAGTCAAGGGGCAAATCAGCCCCAGCATTTT,CASSIDPSQGANQPQHF
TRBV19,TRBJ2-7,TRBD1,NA,TGTGCCAGTAGTATGGCGCAGGGGGCAAGCGAGCAGTACTTC,CASSMAQGASEQYF
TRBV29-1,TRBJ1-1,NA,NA,TGCAGCGTCCGCGTGGTGGGGCATACTGAAGCTTTCTTT,CSVRVVGHTEAFF
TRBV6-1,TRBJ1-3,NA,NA,TGTGCCAGCAGTGAACAGGCACCAATCTCTGGAAACACCATATATTTT,CASSEQAPISGNTIYF
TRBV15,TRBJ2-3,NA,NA,TGTGCCACCAGCAGAGATCGAGACAGGGATGTATGGCGGGAGGACGCAGATACGCAGTATTTT,CATSRDRDRDVWREDADTQYF
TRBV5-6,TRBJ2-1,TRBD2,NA,TGTGCCAGCAGCCCCGGGGAGGGATGGGTCGGTGGGCAGTTCTTC,CASSPGEGWVGGQFF
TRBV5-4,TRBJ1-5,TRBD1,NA,TGTGCCAGCAGTCGACAGGGGAGCAATCAGCCCCAGCATTTT,CASSRQGSNQPQHF
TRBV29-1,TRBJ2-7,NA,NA,TGCAGCGTCGCGTCCGCTACCGAGCAGTACTTC,CSVASATEQYF
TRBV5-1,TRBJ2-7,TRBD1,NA,TGCGCCAGCAGCTTGGGAGGACAGGGCTACTACGAGCAGTACTTC,CASSLGGQGYYEQYF
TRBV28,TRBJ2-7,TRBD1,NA,TGTGCCACTAACAGGGGCATCGACGAGCAGTACTTC,CATNRGIDEQYF
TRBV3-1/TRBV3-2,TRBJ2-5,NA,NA,TGTGCCAGCAGCCAAGGAGGTGTTTCCCAGTACTTC,CASSQGGVSQYF
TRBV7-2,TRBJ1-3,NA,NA,TGTGCCAGCAGCTTAGTGGGGCCCGGAAACACCATATATTTT,CASSLVGPGNTIYF
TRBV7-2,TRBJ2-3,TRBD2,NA,TGTGCCAGCAGCTTCGATAGCGGGGGCACAGATACGCAGTATTTT,CASSFDSGGTDTQYF
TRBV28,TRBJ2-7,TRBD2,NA,TGTGCCAGCAGTTCTGGACTAGCGGGACACTACGAGCAGTACTTC,CASSSGLAGHYEQYF
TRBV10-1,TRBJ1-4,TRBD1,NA,TGCGCCAGCAGTGTCCTCAGACAGGGGGCAACTGAAAAACTGTTTTTT,CASSVLRQGATEKLFF
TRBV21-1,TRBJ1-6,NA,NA,TGTGCCAGCAGCAAAACGGCAGGGGAGGGTTGTTCACCCCTCCACTTT,CASSKTAGEGCSPLHF
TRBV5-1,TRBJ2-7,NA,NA,TGCGCCAGCAGCTTTAACGGGGTCAACGAGCAGTACTTC,CASSFNGVNEQYF
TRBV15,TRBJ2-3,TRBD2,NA,TGTGCCACCAGCAGGGAAGCGGGACGAGTTTTATTTTTT,CATSREAGRVLFF
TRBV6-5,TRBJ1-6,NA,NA,TGTGCCAGCAGTTCCTCAGCCGCCCATTCACCCCTCCACTTT,CASSSSAAHSPLHF
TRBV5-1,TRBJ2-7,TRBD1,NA,TGCGCCAGCAGCTTAGGGACAGGGATCTACGAGCAGTACTTC,CASSLGTGIYEQYF
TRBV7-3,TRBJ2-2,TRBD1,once,TGTGCCAGCAGTTGGACAGGGGGATCCGGGGAGCTGTTTTTT,CASSWTGGSGELFF
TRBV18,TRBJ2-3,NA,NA,TGTGCCAGCTCACCACGGGAGGCCACAGATACGCAGTATTTT,CASSPREATDTQYF
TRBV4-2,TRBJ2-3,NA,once,TGTGCCAGCAGCCAAGAATGGGTCTTCGGGACACAGGAACGGGCAGATACGCAGTATTTT,CASSQEWVFGTQERADTQYF
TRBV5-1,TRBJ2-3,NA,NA,TGCGCCAGCAGCTTGGGCCGGGGAGCTGGCACAGATACGCAGTATTTT,CASSLGRGAGTDTQYF
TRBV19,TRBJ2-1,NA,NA,TGTGCCAGTAGCATCCCCGGGTCGAACTACAATGAGCAGTTCTTC,CASSIPGSNYNEQFF
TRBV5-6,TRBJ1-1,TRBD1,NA,TGTGCCAGCAGCCCCCCGGGACAGGGGTTTATCGGAATTCTCTTT,CASSPPGQGFIGILF
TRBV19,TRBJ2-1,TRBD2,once,TGTGCCAGTAGTATCTCGGGACTAGAAGTCTACAATGAGCAGTTCTTC,CASSISGLEVYNEQFF
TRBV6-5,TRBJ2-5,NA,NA,TGTGCCAGCAGCCAGGCGGGCCGAACCAGGGAGACCCAGTACTTC,CASSQAGRTRETQYF
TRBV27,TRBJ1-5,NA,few,TGTGCCAGCAGTTTGTCAGGGCGGCAGCCCCAGCATTTT,CASSLSGRQPQHF
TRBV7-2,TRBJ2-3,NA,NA,TGTGCCAGCAGCTTAGGGACTCTAAAGGATACGCAGTATTTT,CASSLGTLKDTQYF
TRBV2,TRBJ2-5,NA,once,TGTGCCAGCAGGCCCGGACGGACAGGGAGGGGGGAGACCCAGTACTTC,CASRPGRTGRGETQYF
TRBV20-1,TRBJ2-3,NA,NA,TGCAGTGCTAGTGCTCAGCTAGGAACAGATACGCAGTATTTT,CSASAQLGTDTQYF
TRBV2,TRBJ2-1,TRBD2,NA,TGTGCCAGCAGTGGTCAGCTAGCGGGGGACAATGAGCAGTTCTTC,CASSGQLAGDNEQFF
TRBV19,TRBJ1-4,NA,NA,TGTGCCAGTAGTATTAGGGAGGGAAAACTGTTTTTT,CASSIREGKLFF
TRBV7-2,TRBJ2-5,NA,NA,TGTGCCAGCAGCCCCGGTAATCAAGAGACCCAGTACTTC,CASSPGNQETQYF
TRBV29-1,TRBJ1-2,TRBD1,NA,TGCAGCGCCGCGGGAGGACAGGGGAAATTTCCCTATGGCTACACCTTC,CSAAGGQGKFPYGYTF
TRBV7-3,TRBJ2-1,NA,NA,TGTGCCAGCAGCTTCGCGGGAAATGAGCAGTTCTTC,CASSFAGNEQFF
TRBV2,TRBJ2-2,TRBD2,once,TGTGCCAGCAGTTCAGTCCCGGGACAGGGACTAGCGGGAGCGGCCGGGGAGCTGTTTTTT,CASSSVPGQGLAGAAGELFF
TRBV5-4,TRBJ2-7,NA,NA,TGTGCCAGCAGCTCGCCCGGACTCATCGGGCAGTACTTC,CASSSPGLIGQYF
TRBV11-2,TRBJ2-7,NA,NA,TGTGCCAGCGGATTGAGTAGGGAGTACGAGCAGTACTTC,CASGLSREYEQYF
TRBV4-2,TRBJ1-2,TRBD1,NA,TGTGCCAGCAGCAGGACAGGGAACTATGGCTACACCTTC,CASSRTGNYGYTF
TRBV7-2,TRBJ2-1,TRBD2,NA,TGTGCCAGCAGCTTAGCTCTGGGGGGGATCGATGAGCAGTTCTTC,CASSLALGGIDEQFF
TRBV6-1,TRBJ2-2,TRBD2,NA,TGTGCCAGCAGTGTGAATGTCCGACTAGCGGGGAACACCGGGGAGCTGTTTTTT,CASSVNVRLAGNTGELFF
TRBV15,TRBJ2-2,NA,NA,TGTGCCACCAGCAGAGAGACAGGTGCGAACACCGGGGAGCTGTTTTTT,CATSRETGANTGELFF
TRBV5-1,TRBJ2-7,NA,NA,TGCGCCAGCAGCTTGCAAGGGGCCTATGATATCGAGCAGTACTTC,CASSLQGAYDIEQYF
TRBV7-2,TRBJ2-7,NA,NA,TGTGCCAGCAGCTTAGCAGCGGACTCCCTCTACGAGCAGTACTTC,CASSLAADSLYEQYF
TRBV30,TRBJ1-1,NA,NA,TGTGCCTGGAGTGTTGGGGGGGCGCGGTCGGCTTTCTTT,CAWSVGGARSAFF
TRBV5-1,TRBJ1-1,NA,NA,TGCGCCAGCAGCTTGGTGCGCAGGGAAAACACTGAAGCTTTCTTT,CASSLVRRENTEAFF
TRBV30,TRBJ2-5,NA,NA,TGTGCCTGGAGTAAGACTAAACCCCAGTACTTC,CAWSKTKPQYF